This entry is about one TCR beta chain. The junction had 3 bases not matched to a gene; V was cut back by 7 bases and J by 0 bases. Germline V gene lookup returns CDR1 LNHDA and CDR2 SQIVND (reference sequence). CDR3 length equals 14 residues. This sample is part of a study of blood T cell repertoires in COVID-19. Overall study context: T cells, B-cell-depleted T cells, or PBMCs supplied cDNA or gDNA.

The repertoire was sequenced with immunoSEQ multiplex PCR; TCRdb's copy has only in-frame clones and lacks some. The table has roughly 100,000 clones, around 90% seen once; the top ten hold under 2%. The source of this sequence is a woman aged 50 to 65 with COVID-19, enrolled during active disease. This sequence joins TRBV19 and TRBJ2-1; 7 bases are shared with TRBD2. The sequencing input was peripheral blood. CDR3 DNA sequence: TGTGCCAGTACTTGGGGGGGCTCCTACAATGAGCAGTTCTTC. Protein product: CASTWGGSYNEQFF. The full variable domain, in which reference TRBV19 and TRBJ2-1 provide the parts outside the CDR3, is DGGITQSPKYLFRKEGQNVTLSCEQNLNHDAMYWYRQDPGQGLRLIYYSQIVNDFQKGDIAEGYSVSREKKESFPLTVTSAQKNPTAFYLCASTWGGSYNEQFFGPGTRLTVL.